This T cell receptor (beta chain) was retrieved from a study of blood T cell repertoires in COVID-19. Study details: The United States, Italy and Spain were the sources of the acute and convalescent COVID-19 samples.

In the study's own analysis: Nucleated cell counts were estimated from reference gene primer amplification. Method: immunoSEQ multiplex PCR; TCRdb's copy keeps in-frame clones and lacks some. Clone size and the V and J calls come from that table; the DNA yielded D and trimming. The table records 180,000 or so clones, 75% to 90% of them present only once. This clone was detected a few times. V shed 1 base and J shed 9 bases, with 10 bases lying between them. Germline CDR1 is LGHDT and CDR2 is YNNKEL (reference sequence). CDR3 length equals 12 residues. The sample taken for sequencing was peripheral blood. The genes are TRBV3-1 (or the pseudogene TRBV3-2) and TRBJ2-7; no definite D call. This TCR was recovered from a human donor with active or convalescent COVID-19. The donor label of this sample is uncertain. CDR3 loop: CASSQASRGQYF. The CDR3 DNA reads as TGTGCCAGCAGCCAAGCCTCGCGCGGGCAGTACTTC.